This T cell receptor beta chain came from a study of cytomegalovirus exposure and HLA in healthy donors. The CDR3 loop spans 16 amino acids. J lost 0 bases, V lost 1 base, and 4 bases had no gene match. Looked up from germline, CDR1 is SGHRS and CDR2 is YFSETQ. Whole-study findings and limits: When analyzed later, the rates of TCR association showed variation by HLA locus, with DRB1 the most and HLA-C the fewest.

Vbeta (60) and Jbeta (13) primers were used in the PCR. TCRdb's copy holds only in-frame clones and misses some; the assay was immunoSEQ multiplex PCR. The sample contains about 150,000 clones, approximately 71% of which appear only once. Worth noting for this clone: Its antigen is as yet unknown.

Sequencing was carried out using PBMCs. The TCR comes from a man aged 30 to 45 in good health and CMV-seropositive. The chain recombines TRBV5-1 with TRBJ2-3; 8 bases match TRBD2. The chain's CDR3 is CASSLTGGSSTDTQYF. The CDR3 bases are TGCGCCAGCAGCTTGACGGGAGGGTCTAGCACAGATACGCAGTATTTT.